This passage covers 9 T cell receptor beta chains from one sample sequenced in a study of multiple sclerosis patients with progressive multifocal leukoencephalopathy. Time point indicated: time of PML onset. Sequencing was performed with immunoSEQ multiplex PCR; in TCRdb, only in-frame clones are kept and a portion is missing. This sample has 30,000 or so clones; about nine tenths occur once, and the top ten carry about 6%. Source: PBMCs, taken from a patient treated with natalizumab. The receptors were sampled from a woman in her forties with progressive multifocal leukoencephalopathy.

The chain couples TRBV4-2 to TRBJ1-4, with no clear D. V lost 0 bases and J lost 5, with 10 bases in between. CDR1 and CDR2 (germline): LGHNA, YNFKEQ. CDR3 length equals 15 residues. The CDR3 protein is CASSQDWQRNEKLFF. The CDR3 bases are TGTGCCAGCAGCCAAGATTGGCAGAGGAATGAAAAACTGTTTTTT.

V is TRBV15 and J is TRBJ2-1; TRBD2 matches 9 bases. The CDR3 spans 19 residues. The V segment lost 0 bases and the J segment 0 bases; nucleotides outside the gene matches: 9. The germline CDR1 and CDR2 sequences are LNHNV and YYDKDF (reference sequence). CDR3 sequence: CATSRDKLAGTDSYNEQFF. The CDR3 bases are TGTGCCACCAGCAGAGATAAGCTAGCGGGGACCGACTCCTACAATGAGCAGTTCTTC. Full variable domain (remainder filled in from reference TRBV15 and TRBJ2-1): DAMVIQNPRYQVTQFGKPVTLSCSQTLNHNVMYWYQQKSSQAPKLLFHYYDKDFNNEADTPDNFQSRRPNTSFCFLDIRSPGLGDTAMYLCATSRDKLAGTDSYNEQFFGPGTRLTVL.

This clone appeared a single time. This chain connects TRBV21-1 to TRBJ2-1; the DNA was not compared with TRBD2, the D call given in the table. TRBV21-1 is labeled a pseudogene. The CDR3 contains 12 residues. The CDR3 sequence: CASSKARNEQFF. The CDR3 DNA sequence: TGTGCCAGCAGCAAAGCCCGGAATGAGCAGTTCTTC.

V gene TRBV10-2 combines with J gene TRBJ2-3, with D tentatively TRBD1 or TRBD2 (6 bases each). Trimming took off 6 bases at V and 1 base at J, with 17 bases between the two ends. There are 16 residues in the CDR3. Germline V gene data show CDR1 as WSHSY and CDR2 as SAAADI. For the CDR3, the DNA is TGCGCCAGCAGGGAGAGAGGGGGGTGGGGCACAGATACGCAGTATTTT. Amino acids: CASRERGGWGTDTQYF.

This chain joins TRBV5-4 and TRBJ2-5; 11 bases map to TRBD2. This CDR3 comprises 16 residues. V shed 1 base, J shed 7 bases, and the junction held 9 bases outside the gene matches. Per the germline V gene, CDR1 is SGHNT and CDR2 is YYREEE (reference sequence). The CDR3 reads CASSLRLAGPERTQYF. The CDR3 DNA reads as TGTGCCAGCAGCTTGAGACTAGCGGGGCCCGAACGGACCCAGTACTTC.

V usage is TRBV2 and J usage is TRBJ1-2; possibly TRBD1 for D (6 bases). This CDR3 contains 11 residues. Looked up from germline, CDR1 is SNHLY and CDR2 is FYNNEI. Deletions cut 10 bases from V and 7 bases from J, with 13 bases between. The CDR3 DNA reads TGTGCCATAGAACAGGGACGTGGCTACACCTTC. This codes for CAIEQGRGYTF.

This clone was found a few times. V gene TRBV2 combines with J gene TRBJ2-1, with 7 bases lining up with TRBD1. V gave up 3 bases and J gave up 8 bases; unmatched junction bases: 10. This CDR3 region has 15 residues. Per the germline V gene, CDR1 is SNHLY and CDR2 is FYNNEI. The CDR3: CASSDSGAGQDEQFF. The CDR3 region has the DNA TGTGCCAGCAGTGACAGTGGGGCCGGACAGGATGAGCAGTTCTTC. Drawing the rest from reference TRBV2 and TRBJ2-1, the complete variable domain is EPEVTQTPSHQVTQMGQEVILRCVPISNHLYFYWYRQILGQKVEFLVSFYNNEISEKSEIFDDQFSVERPDGSNFTLKIRSTKLEDSAMYFCASSDSGAGQDEQFFGPGTRLTVL.

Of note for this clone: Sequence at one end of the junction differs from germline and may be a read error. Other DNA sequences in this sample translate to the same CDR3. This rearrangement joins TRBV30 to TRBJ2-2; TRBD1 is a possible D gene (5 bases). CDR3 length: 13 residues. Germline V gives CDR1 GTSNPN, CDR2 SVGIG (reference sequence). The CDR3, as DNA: TGCGCCTGGACAATGGGTTACCCCGGGGAGCTGTTTTTT. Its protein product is CAWTMGYPGELFF.

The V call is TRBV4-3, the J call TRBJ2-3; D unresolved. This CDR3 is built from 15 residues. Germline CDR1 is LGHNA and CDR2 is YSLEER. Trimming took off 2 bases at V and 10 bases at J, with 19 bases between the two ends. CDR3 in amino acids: CASSQHNRPRIAQYF. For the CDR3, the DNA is TGCGCCAGCAGCCAACATAACCGACCCCGAATTGCGCAGTATTTT.